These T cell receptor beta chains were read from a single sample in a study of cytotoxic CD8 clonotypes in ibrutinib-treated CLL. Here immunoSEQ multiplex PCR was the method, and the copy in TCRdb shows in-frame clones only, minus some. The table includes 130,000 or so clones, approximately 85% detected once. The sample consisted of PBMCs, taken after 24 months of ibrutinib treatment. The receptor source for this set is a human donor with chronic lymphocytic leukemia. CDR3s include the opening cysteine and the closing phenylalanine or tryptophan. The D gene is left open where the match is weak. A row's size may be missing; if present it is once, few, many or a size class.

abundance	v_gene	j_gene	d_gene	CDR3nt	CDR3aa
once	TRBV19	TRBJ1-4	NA	TGTGCCAGTAGTATAGACCGCCCCCGGACTGAAAAACTGTTTTTT	CASSIDRPRTEKLFF
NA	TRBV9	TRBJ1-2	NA	TGTGCCAGCACCAAAGTGGCGGGGCGAGGCTACACCTTC	CASTKVAGRGYTF
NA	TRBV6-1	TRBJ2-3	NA	TGTGCCAGCAGTGAAGCAGACCCCGGGGATACGCAGTATTTT	CASSEADPGDTQYF
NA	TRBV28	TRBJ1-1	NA	TGTGCCAGCAGTCCCCCAGAGGGCGGGAACACTGAAGCTTTCTTT	CASSPPEGGNTEAFF
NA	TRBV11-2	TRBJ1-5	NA	TGTGCCAGCAGCTCGACAGGACGCAATCAGCCCCAGCATTTT	CASSSTGRNQPQHF
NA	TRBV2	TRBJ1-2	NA	TGTGCCAGCATTGAAGGGGTGGGCTATGGCTACACCTTC	CASIEGVGYGYTF
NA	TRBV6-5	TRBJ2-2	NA	TGTGCCAGCAGTGGATTGCGCCCCGGGGAGCTGTTTTTT	CASSGLRPGELFF
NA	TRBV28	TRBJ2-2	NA	TGTGCCAGCAGATCGGGGCCCCGGTCCGGGGAGCTGTTTTTT	CASRSGPRSGELFF
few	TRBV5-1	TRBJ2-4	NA	TGCGCCAGCAGCTTGGAAGGAGGCAAAAACATTCAGTACTTC	CASSLEGGKNIQYF
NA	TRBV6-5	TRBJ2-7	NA	TGTGCCAGCAGTTATAGCCCCGGGACGGATTACGAGCAGTACTTC	CASSYSPGTDYEQYF
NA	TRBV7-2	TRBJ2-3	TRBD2	TGTGCCACCCAGCGGGGGTTCACAGATACGCAGTATTTT	CATQRGFTDTQYF
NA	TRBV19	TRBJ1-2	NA	TGTGCCAGTAGGAGAAAAAGCGCCAAGGGCGAGGATGGCTACACCTTC	CASRRKSAKGEDGYTF
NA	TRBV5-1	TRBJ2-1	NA	TGCGCCAGCAGCTTGGCTATGAGCTCCTACAATGAGCAGTTCTTC	CASSLAMSSYNEQFF
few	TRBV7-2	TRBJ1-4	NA	TGTGCCAGCAGCTTCTTGGGAAGCGAAAAACTGTTTTTT	CASSFLGSEKLFF
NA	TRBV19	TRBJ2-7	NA	TGTGCCAGCATGGGCTTAGAGTTCGACGAGCAGTACTTC	CASMGLEFDEQYF